This TCR beta chain was recovered during a study of cytomegalovirus exposure and HLA in healthy donors. About the research overall: Within an early data release were about 90 million unique TCRs drawn from HLA-typed donors.

As for the donors, each was a healthy bone marrow donor. Remarks on this clone: Its antigen is not identified.

It was with 60 Vbeta and 13 Jbeta primers that the PCR ran. Sequenced by immunoSEQ multiplex PCR; TCRdb stores in-frame clones only, minus some. The sample lists about 80,000 clones, about four fifths seen once, with about 30% in the top ten. Study-wide points: Cytomegalovirus association was assigned to about 150 TCR beta chains. What TCR beta sequences reportedly achieved was accurate prediction of HLA-A and HLA-B alleles in most subjects.

Sequenced material: PBMCs. The source is a man aged 45-60 years in good health and CMV-seropositive.

CDR3: CASSLIRGYEQYF. The CDR3 DNA sequence: TGTGCCAGCAGCCTAATAAGGGGGTACGAGCAGTACTTC. This sequence joins TRBV11-3 and TRBJ2-7, with a weak D call TRBD1 (6 bases). The germline V gene encodes CDR1 SGHNT and CDR2 YENEEA. Deletions cut 5 bases from V and 4 bases from J, with 12 bases between. This CDR3 has 13 residues.